This TCR beta chain was sequenced in a study of technical replicates of blood from several donors (dated by TCRdb to 2017 to 2019). The library was prepared using the immunoSEQ multiplex PCR assay. TCRdb obtained this table from immuneACCESS and retained in-frame rearrangements with V and J assigned. These tables miss some clones; where compared with another copy, unresolved V genes account for less than half of the shortfall, and the remainder is unexplained. The sample profile shows roughly 50,000 clones; about 94% of them were found once. The ten largest clones take up approximately 3.9% of the sample. For this clone: No antigen is known for it. Per-base quality was not reported, and no clone a single base away is much larger than it.

The germline V gene (reference sequence) sets CDR1 to LNHNV and CDR2 to YYDKDF. V is clipped by 3 bases and J by 0 bases, and the sequence between their germline boundaries is 14 bases long. The CDR3, cysteine through phenylalanine, is 16 amino acids long. The read is trimmed to its CDR3 DNA, 48 bases read in frame from base 1. The receptor chain draws on TRBV15 and TRBJ1-1; the D region possibly corresponds to TRBD1 (6 bases align). This sequence was found in a human donor in good health. Some clones in this sample may be carry-over from other donors' samples. The specimen sequenced was PBMCs. The CDR3 reads CATSSFRGAVNTEAFF. The base sequence is TGTGCCACCAGCAGTTTCCGGGGGGCAGTGAACACTGAAGCTTTCTTT.